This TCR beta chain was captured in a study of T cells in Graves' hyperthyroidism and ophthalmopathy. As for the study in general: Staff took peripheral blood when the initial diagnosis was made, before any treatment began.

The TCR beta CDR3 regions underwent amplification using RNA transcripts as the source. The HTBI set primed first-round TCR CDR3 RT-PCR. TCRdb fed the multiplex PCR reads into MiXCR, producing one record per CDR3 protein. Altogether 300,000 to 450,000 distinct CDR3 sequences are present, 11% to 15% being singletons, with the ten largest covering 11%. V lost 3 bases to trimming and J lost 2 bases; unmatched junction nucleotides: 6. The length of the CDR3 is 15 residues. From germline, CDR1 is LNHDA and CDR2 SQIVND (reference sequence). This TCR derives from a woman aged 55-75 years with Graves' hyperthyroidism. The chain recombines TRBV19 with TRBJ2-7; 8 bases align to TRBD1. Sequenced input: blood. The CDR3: CASSMAGQAAYEQYF. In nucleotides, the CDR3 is TGTGCCAGTAGTATGGCGGGACAGGCCGCCTACGAGCAGTACTTC.